The rows below give T cell receptor beta chains drawn from one sample of a study of T cell changes during pregnancy in multiple sclerosis. TCRdb's copy holds only in-frame clones and misses some; the assay was immunoSEQ multiplex PCR. The sample includes over 70,000 clones, 94% of them seen just once. Sequencing used peripheral blood, obtained in the third trimester of pregnancy. The receptor set was obtained from a female donor with multiple sclerosis, enrolled in a pregnancy study. Both conserved end residues are part of each CDR3. D genes are given only for firm matches. A clone size is listed for some rows: how often the clone was seen (once, few, many), or a class if it is expanded.

d_call	clone_size	j_call	v_call	cdr3_aa	cdr3_nt
NA	NA	TRBJ2-3	TRBV21-1	CASLHSGRVEYTQYF	TGTGCCAGCCTTCACAGCGGGAGGGTTGAATATACGCAGTATTTT
TRBD1	NA	TRBJ1-1	TRBV9	CASSVGTGGREAFF	TGTGCCAGCAGCGTGGGGACAGGGGGACGGGAAGCTTTCTTT
NA	NA	TRBJ1-1	TRBV7-9	CASSIRDSEESGTEAFF	TGTGCCAGCAGCATCCGGGACTCGGAAGAGTCCGGCACTGAAGCTTTCTTT
TRBD2	NA	TRBJ2-7	TRBV5-5	CASSTTGTTYSYEQYF	TGTGCCAGCAGTACTACCGGGACTACCTACTCCTACGAGCAGTACTTC
TRBD1	NA	TRBJ1-2	TRBV7-8	CASSLGTGYYGYTF	TGTGCCAGCAGCTTAGGGACAGGGTACTATGGCTACACCTTC
TRBD2	NA	TRBJ2-2	TRBV5-1	CASSGAAGPTGELFF	TGCGCCAGCAGCGGCGCAGCGGGACCGACCGGGGAGCTGTTTTTT
TRBD2	NA	TRBJ2-1	TRBV4-2	CASSQDPPTSGQNEQFF	TGTGCCAGCAGCCAAGATCCCCCGACTAGCGGGCAAAATGAGCAGTTCTTC
TRBD1	NA	TRBJ1-5	TRBV19	CATEPGQGVIQPQHF	TGTGCCACCGAGCCGGGACAGGGAGTAATTCAGCCCCAGCATTTT
TRBD1	NA	TRBJ2-1	TRBV4-1	CASSQDRQGALNEQFF	TGCGCCAGCAGCCAAGATCGCCAGGGGGCGCTTAACGAGCAGTTCTTC
TRBD1	NA	TRBJ2-5	TRBV4-1	CASSSQGALETQYF	TGCGCCAGCAGCTCACAGGGGGCGTTGGAGACCCAGTACTTC
NA	NA	TRBJ2-7	TRBV28	CASSPHAREQYF	TGTGCCAGCAGTCCCCACGCGCGCGAGCAGTACTTC
TRBD1	NA	TRBJ2-7	TRBV5-1	CASSLAPGTEYEQYF	TGCGCCAGCAGCTTGGCCCCAGGGACAGAGTACGAGCAGTACTTC
TRBD1	once	TRBJ2-6	TRBV30	CAWSVPPRQGALNVLTF	TGTGCCTGGAGTGTACCCCCTCGGCAGGGGGCACTCAACGTCCTGACTTTC
NA	NA	TRBJ1-2	TRBV13	CASSDRGALGYGYTF	TGTGCCAGCAGCGACCGGGGGGCCCTTGGCTATGGCTACACCTTC
NA	once	TRBJ2-2	TRBV5-1	CASSLVGSPNTGELFF	TGCGCCAGCAGCTTGGTTGGCAGTCCCAACACCGGGGAGCTGTTTTTT
NA	NA	TRBJ1-2	TRBV7-9	CASSPQGRKNYGYTF	TGTGCCAGCAGCCCCCAGGGCAGGAAGAACTATGGCTACACCTTC
NA	NA	TRBJ2-1	TRBV6-6	CASSYSRDEQFF	TGTGCCAGCAGTTACTCGCGGGATGAGCAGTTCTTC
TRBD2	NA	TRBJ2-1	TRBV7-2	CASSFETSHNEQFF	TGTGCCAGCAGCTTCGAGACTAGCCACAATGAGCAGTTCTTC
NA	NA	TRBJ2-3	TRBV30	CAWAWFSRTDTQYF	TGTGCCTGGGCTTGGTTTAGCCGCACAGATACGCAGTATTTT
TRBD2	NA	TRBJ2-2	TRBV29-1	CSVLLAGSLTGELFF	TGCAGCGTTCTACTAGCGGGGAGTCTTACCGGGGAGCTGTTTTTT
NA	NA	TRBJ2-3	TRBV5-6	CASSLVAGGTDTQYF	TGTGCCAGCAGCTTGGTGGCAGGGGGCACAGATACGCAGTATTTT
TRBD1	NA	TRBJ1-2	TRBV4-1	CASSHRQGALGNYGYTF	TGCGCCAGCAGCCATCGACAGGGGGCGCTAGGTAACTATGGCTACACCTTC
TRBD1	NA	TRBJ2-2	TRBV13	CASSLDNRGLRTGELFF	TGTGCCAGCAGCTTAGACAACAGGGGTTTGAGGACCGGGGAGCTGTTTTTT
NA	NA	TRBJ1-1	TRBV27	CASSLAGLEAFF	TGTGCCAGCAGTTTGGCGGGGCTTGAAGCTTTCTTT
TRBD1	NA	TRBJ1-1	TRBV5-6	CASSLVDRGQVDTEAFF	TGTGCCAGCAGCTTGGTAGACAGGGGGCAGGTTGACACTGAAGCTTTCTTT
TRBD2	NA	TRBJ2-5	TRBV5-1	CASSLGLAGGRETQYF	TGCGCCAGCAGCTTGGGCCTAGCGGGAGGTCGTGAGACCCAGTACTTC
NA	NA	TRBJ1-1	TRBV19	CASTKGASGNTEAFF	TGTGCCAGTACGAAAGGGGCGTCTGGGAACACTGAAGCTTTCTTT
NA	NA	TRBJ1-6	TRBV4-3	CASSQDRRGYNSPLHF	TGCGCCAGCAGCCAAGACCGCCGGGGTTATAATTCACCCCTCCACTTT
TRBD2	NA	TRBJ2-5	TRBV7-9	CASSLASLAGGKQETQYF	TGTGCCAGCAGCTTAGCTTCACTAGCGGGAGGCAAACAAGAGACCCAGTACTTC
NA	NA	TRBJ2-7	TRBV29-1	CSVADSTYEQYF	TGCAGCGTTGCTGACAGTACCTACGAGCAGTACTTC
NA	NA	TRBJ1-5	TRBV28	CASSLLGNNQPQHF	TGTGCCAGCAGTTTACTAGGAAACAATCAGCCCCAGCATTTT
TRBD2	NA	TRBJ2-3	TRBV11-2	CASSSPPPSGRTDTQYF	TGTGCCAGCAGCTCACCCCCCCCTAGCGGACGCACAGATACGCAGTATTTT
TRBD1	NA	TRBJ1-1	TRBV19	CASRRTDREPFF	TGTGCCAGTAGACGAACCGACAGGGAACCTTTCTTT